Listed here is a single TCR beta chain. The antigen remains unidentified. V lost 7 bases, J lost 6 bases, and 15 bases lay in between. CDR1 is ENHRY, CDR2 SYGVKD, per germline. The CDR3 runs 13 residues. The entry originates in a study of CD8+ T cells in alopecia areata. At the level of the study: The study gave treated patients oral tofacitinib at 5 to 10 mg twice daily. General study findings and limits: Tofacitinib produced a significant decrease in scalp clonality and in expanded CD8+ clones among the top 100.

Treatment: oral pan-JAK inhibitor, 5-10 mg twice daily. TCR sequencing used cDNA made by reverse transcription of extracted RNA. The repertoire was sequenced with immunoSEQ multiplex PCR; TCRdb's copy has only in-frame clones and lacks some. The top ten hold 0.9% to 0.95% of the sample, which has a few hundred thousand clones, 45% to 70% seen once. The sequencing here drew on CD4+ T cells sorted from blood, taken around week 54, from a patient treated with tofacitinib. The chain carries TRBV10-3 and TRBJ1-2; D is uncertain. This clonotype was sampled from a human donor with alopecia areata. The CDR3 coding sequence is TGTGCCATCACTCGAGAGGGTCTCAATGGCTACACCTTC. It codes for CAITREGLNGYTF.